These T cell receptor beta chains were read from a single sample in a study of OX40 agonist ivuxolimab in advanced cancers. The assay was immunoSEQ multiplex PCR, and TCRdb's table has in-frame clones only and misses some. The sample carries 30,000 or so clones, 85% to 95% recorded once. The input for sequencing was CD4+ or CD8+ T cells sorted from blood, taken in a trial of the OX40 agonist ivuxolimab. The receptors come from an adult with an advanced solid tumor such as melanoma, head and neck, liver or kidney cancer. CDR3s include the opening cysteine and the closing phenylalanine or tryptophan. The order of the fields is CDR3 protein, V gene, J gene.

CASSPGGYEQYF	TRBV19	TRBJ2-7
CASRGRQGAFF	TRBV28	TRBJ1-1
CASSQDRGTNEKLFF	TRBV4-1	TRBJ1-4
CASSSRVAGVDTQYF	TRBV5-6	TRBJ2-3
CARPQPNTEAFF	TRBV11-1	TRBJ1-1
CSVVLTSLYEQYF	TRBV29-1	TRBJ2-7
CASSVGLPESNTGELFF	TRBV9	TRBJ2-2
CASRDFRQDNTGELFF	TRBV4-3	TRBJ2-2
CATPTGLTYGYTF	TRBV6-1	TRBJ1-2
CASSLGPTDTQYF	TRBV11-2	TRBJ2-3
CASSLPPGTGVHEQFF	TRBV27	TRBJ2-1
CASSMDGSFYNEQFF	TRBV19	TRBJ2-1
CASSPLAGGETQYF	TRBV27	TRBJ2-5
CASSPSLAGGQETQYF	TRBV7-2	TRBJ2-5
CASSKTTMETQYF	TRBV4-2	TRBJ2-5
CASGLSGRGGDTEAFF	TRBV12-5	TRBJ1-1
CASSYSQGAGELFF	TRBV6-5	TRBJ2-2
CASSQESGRAEYNEQFF	TRBV4-1	TRBJ2-1
CASSVGRDYEQYF	TRBV6-1	TRBJ2-7
CASSGQDGETQYF	TRBV19	TRBJ2-5
CASSSLLAGATQETQYF	TRBV5-1	TRBJ2-5
CASNGDQDTQYF	TRBV4-1	TRBJ2-3
CASSRTTSGSGEQYF	TRBV25-1	TRBJ2-7
CASSSNGGRDNYGYTF	TRBV11-2	TRBJ1-2
CAISESGQTNTEAFF	TRBV10-3	TRBJ1-1
CASSPETGEDNQPQHF	TRBV11-1	TRBJ1-5
CASSPRDRGKDTQYF	TRBV7-9	TRBJ2-3
CATGQGLLYEQYF	TRBV7-9	TRBJ2-7
CASSQGAQGIGQPQHF	TRBV4-1	TRBJ1-5
CASSLRHLGATNEKLFF	TRBV5-6	TRBJ1-4
CASSQEIRSGIQYF	TRBV14	TRBJ2-4
CASSLRAGYEQYF	TRBV27	TRBJ2-7
CASSSGTGGDTEAFF	TRBV11-2	TRBJ1-1
CASSAHSDRVDTGELFF	TRBV2	TRBJ2-2
CASSLRTGTYEQYF	TRBV5-4	TRBJ2-7
CASSIGTGGQPQHF	TRBV19	TRBJ1-5
CASSQVGEGEGYTF	TRBV4-1	TRBJ1-2
CSAKDGGTQYF	TRBV20-1	TRBJ2-3
CASSRAGDGYNEQFF	TRBV6-4	TRBJ2-1
CASSLTLASGGSDTQYF	TRBV7-3	TRBJ2-3
CASSQEGGNTEAFF	TRBV4-2	TRBJ1-1
CASSLAPTGVITEAFF	TRBV7-6	TRBJ1-1